This passage covers 10 T cell receptor beta chains from one sample sequenced in a study of graft-versus-host responses after intestinal transplantation. Their specific antigens are unknown. The repertoire was sequenced with immunoSEQ multiplex PCR; TCRdb's copy has only in-frame clones and lacks some. Among some 86,000 clones listed, 85% to 95% were seen once. The sample consisted of unstimulated CD8+ T cells sorted from spleen or lymph node cells, taken before intestinal transplant. The receptors were sampled from a human donor who received an intestinal transplant.

The chain carries TRBV4-2 and TRBJ1-1, with 11 bases fitting TRBD1. Germline values: CDR1 LGHNA, CDR2 YNFKEQ. V gave up 5 bases and J gave up 0 bases; unmatched junction bases: 2. The length of the CDR3 is 15 residues. The CDR3 loop reads CASSWTGGMNTEAFF. The CDR3 DNA reads TGTGCCAGCAGCTGGACAGGGGGCATGAACACTGAAGCTTTCTTT.

The chain combines TRBV5-6 with TRBJ2-7; 8 nucleotides agree with TRBD1. This CDR3 region has 17 residues. V was pared by 3 bases and J by 2 bases, with 13 bases of the junction left unmatched. Germline CDR1 reads SGHDT; CDR2 reads YYEEEE. This chain's CDR3 is CASSSRNREGQAYEQYF. CDR3 DNA: TGTGCCAGCAGCTCGAGGAACCGCGAGGGACAGGCCTACGAGCAGTACTTC.

This chain links TRBV10-2 with TRBJ1-5, with TRBD1 identical over 7 bases. The germline CDR1 and CDR2 sequences are WSHSY and SAAADI. Trimming cost V 3 bases and J 5 bases; bases outside gene matches: 7. The CDR3 runs to 15 residues. The CDR3 bases are TGCGCCAGCAGTGACGTGACAGGGCCATATCAGCCCCAGCATTTT. Residues: CASSDVTGPYQPQHF.

V usage is TRBV15 and J usage is TRBJ1-3; possibly TRBD1 for D (6 bases). V dropped 9 bases and J dropped 4 bases, with 13 bases sitting between them. Germline assignment: CDR1 LNHNV and CDR2 YYDKDF (reference sequence). This CDR3 region has 13 residues. The chain's CDR3 is CATSRDTGNTIYF. CDR3 DNA sequence: TGTGCCACATCCCGGGACACAGGAAACACCATATATTTT.

The chain employs TRBV7-9 and TRBJ1-1, with a possible D match to TRBD1 (5 bases). Trimming left V 8 bases short and J 6 bases short, with 13 bases between. Germline CDR1 is SEHNR and CDR2 is FQNEAQ (reference sequence). CDR3 size: 12 residues. CDR3 sequence: CASLTGGSEAFF. CDR3 coding DNA: TGTGCCAGCCTCACGGGGGGTTCTGAAGCTTTCTTT.

The rearrangement joins TRBV7-9 to TRBJ1-2; D perhaps matches TRBD1 (5 bases). Germline V gene sequence: CDR1 SEHNR, CDR2 FQNEAQ (reference sequence). Trimming pared 2 bases from V and 4 bases from J, leaving 14 bases between. This CDR3 is 15 amino acids long. The CDR3 nucleotides read TGTGCCAGCAGCTTATTTGGCAGGGTCTTCTATGGCTACACCTTC. Amino acids: CASSLFGRVFYGYTF. Supplemented by reference TRBV7-9 and TRBJ1-2, the full variable domain reads DTGVSQNPRHKITKRGQNVTFRCDPISEHNRLYWYRQTLGQGPEFLTYFQNEAQLEKSRLLSDRFSAERPKGSFSTLEIQRTEQGDSAMYLCASSLFGRVFYGYTFGSGTRLTVV.

The CDR3 nucleotides read TGTGCCAGCAGCTTTTTAGGGACAGGGGGATTTTTGGAGACCCAGTACTTC. The encoded protein is CASSFLGTGGFLETQYF. This chain connects TRBV5-4 to TRBJ2-5; 11 bases line up with TRBD1. Germline assignment: CDR1 SGHNT and CDR2 YYREEE (reference sequence). The CDR3 is made up of 17 amino acids. V lost 2 bases to trimming and J lost 5 bases; unmatched junction nucleotides: 11. The full variable domain, in which reference TRBV5-4 and TRBJ2-5 provide the parts outside the CDR3, is ETGVTQSPTHLIKTRGQQVTLRCSSQSGHNTVSWYQQALGQGPQFIFQYYREEENGRGNFPPRFSGLQFPNYSSELNVNALELDDSALYLCASSFLGTGGFLETQYFGPGTRLLVL.

V and J are TRBV7-3 and TRBJ2-1; TRBD2 matches at 10 bases. V shed 5 bases and J 10 bases; nucleotides not matched to a gene: 17. CDR1 and CDR2 from the germline V gene are SGHTA and FQGTGA. There are 17 residues in the CDR3. The CDR3 sequence: CASSHSRTSGGVGEQFF. The CDR3 bases are TGTGCCAGCAGCCATTCTAGGACTAGCGGAGGGGTGGGGGAGCAGTTCTTC.

This clone occurred once. The chain employs TRBV11-2 and TRBJ2-5; no reliable D call. Germline V gene sequence: CDR1 SGHAT, CDR2 FQNNGV. Trimming left V 5 bases short and J 2 bases short, with 3 bases between. CDR3 length: 11 amino acids. The CDR3 nucleotides are TGTGCCAGCAGCGATCAAGAGACCCAGTACTTC. It yields the protein CASSDQETQYF.

The rearrangement joins TRBV25-1 to TRBJ1-5, with D possibly TRBD1 on 5 matching bases. Germline V CDR1 and CDR2: MGHDK, SYGVNS. The CDR3 contains 15 residues. Trimming removed 10 bases from V and 5 bases from J, with 21 bases in between. CDR3 nucleotide sequence: TGTGCCACCTCGAAGACCCCAGGGCCTGATCAGCCCCAGCATTTT. It translates to CATSKTPGPDQPQHF.